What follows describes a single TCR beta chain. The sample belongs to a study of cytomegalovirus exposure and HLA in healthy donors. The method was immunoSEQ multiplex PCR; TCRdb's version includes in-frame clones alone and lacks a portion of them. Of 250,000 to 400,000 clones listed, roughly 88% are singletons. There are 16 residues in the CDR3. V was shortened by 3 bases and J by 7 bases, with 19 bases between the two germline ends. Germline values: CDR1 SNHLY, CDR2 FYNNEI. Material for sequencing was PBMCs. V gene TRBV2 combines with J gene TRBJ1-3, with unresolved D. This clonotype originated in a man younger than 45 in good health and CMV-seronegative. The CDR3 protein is CASSDGERESRNTIYF. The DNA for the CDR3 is TGTGCCAGCAGTGATGGGGAGCGGGAATCGCGGAACACCATATATTTT.